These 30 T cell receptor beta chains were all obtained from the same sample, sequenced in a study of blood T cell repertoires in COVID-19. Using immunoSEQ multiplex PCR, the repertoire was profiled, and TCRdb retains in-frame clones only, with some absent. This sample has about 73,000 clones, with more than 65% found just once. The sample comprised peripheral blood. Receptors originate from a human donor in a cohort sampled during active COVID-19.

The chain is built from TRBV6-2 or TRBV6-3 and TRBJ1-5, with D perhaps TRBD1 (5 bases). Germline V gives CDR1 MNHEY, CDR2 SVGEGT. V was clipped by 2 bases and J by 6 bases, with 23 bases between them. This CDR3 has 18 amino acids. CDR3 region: CASSYPLGGAGNLQPQHF. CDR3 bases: TGTGCCAGCAGTTACCCGTTAGGAGGGGCCGGGAATCTTCAGCCCCAGCATTTT.

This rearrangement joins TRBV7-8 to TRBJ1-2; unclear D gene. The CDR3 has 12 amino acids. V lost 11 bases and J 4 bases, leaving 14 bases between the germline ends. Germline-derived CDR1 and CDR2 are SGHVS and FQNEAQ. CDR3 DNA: TGTGCCGGATCGAGGATTAGCTATGGCTACACCTTC. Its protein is CAGSRISYGYTF.

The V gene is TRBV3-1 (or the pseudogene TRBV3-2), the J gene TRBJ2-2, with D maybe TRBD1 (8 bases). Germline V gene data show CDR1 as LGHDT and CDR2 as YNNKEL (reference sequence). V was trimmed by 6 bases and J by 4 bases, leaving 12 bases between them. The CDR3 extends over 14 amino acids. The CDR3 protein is CASSHRGGTGELFF. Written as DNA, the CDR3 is TGTGCCAGCAGTCACAGGGGGGGCACCGGGGAGCTGTTTTTT.

CDR3 in amino acids: CASSSGQSYEQYF. In nucleotides, the CDR3 is TGTGCCAGCAGCTCGGGACAGTCCTACGAGCAGTACTTC. The chain joins TRBV7-8 to TRBJ2-7; 7 bases are a match to TRBD1. The CDR3 has 13 residues. Trimming cost V 4 bases and J 1 base; bases outside gene matches: 1. CDR1 and CDR2 from the germline V gene are SGHVS and FQNEAQ.

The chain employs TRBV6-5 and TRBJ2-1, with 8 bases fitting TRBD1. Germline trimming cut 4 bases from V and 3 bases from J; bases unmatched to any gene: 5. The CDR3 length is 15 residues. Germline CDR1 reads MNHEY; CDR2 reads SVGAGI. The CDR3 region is CASSSLDRDYNEQFF. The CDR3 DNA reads TGTGCCAGCAGTTCCCTGGACAGGGACTACAATGAGCAGTTCTTC.

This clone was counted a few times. In DNA form, the CDR3 reads TGTGCCAGCAGCTTAGCAGGGGGATCCACTGAAGCTTTCTTT. As protein: CASSLAGGSTEAFF. The chain links TRBV7-9 to TRBJ1-1; the D gene is possibly TRBD1 (6 bases). CDR3 length: 14 residues. V shed 0 bases and J shed 4 bases, with 9 bases lying between them. CDR1 and CDR2 from the germline V gene are SEHNR and FQNEAQ (reference sequence).

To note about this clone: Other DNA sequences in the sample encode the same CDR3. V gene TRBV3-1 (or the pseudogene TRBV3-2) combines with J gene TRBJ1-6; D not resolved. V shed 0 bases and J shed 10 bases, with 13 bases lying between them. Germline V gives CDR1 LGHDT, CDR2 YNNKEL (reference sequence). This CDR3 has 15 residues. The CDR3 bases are TGTGCCAGCAGCCAAGAGCGCAGGTCAAACTCACCCCTCCACTTT. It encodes CASSQERRSNSPLHF.

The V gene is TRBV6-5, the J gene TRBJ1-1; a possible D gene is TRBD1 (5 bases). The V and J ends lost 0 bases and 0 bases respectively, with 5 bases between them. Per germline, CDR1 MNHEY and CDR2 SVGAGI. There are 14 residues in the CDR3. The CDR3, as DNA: TGTGCCAGCAGTTACTCAGGGGTGAACACTGAAGCTTTCTTT. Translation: CASSYSGVNTEAFF.

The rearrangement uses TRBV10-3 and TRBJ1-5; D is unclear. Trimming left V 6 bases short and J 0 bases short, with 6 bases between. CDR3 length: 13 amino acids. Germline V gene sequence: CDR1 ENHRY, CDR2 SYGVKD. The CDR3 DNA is TGTGCCATCAGCCGGGGTAGCAATCAGCCCCAGCATTTT. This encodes CAISRGSNQPQHF.

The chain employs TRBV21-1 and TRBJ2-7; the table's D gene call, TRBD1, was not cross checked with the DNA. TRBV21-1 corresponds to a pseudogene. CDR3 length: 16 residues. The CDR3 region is CASSKEPGGISYEQYF. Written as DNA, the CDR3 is TGTGCCAGCAGCAAAGAGCCAGGGGGCATCTCCTACGAGCAGTACTTC.

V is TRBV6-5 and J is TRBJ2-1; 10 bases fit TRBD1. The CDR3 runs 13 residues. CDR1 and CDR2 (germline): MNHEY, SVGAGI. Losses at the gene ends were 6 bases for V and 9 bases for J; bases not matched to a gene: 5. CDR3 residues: CASRGTGEVEQFF. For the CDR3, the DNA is TGTGCCAGCAGAGGGACAGGGGAGGTTGAGCAGTTCTTC.

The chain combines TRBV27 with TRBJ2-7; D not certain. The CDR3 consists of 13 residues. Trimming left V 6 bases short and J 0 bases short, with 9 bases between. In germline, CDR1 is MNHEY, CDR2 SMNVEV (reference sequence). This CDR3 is CASSPLSSYEQYF. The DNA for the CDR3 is TGTGCCAGCAGCCCCCTGAGCTCCTACGAGCAGTACTTC.

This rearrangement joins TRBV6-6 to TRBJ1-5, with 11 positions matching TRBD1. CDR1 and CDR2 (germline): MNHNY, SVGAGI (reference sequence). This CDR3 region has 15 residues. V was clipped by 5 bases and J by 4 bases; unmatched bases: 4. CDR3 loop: CASSRRDRGNQPQHF. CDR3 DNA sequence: TGTGCCAGCAGTCGAAGGGACAGGGGGAATCAGCCCCAGCATTTT.

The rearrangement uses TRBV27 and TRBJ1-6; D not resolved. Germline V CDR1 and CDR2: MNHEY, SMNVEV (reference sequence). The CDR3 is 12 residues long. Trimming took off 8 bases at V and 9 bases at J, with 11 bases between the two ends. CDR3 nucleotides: TGTGCCAGCTGTGAGGGAACTTCACCCCTCCACTTT. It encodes CASCEGTSPLHF.

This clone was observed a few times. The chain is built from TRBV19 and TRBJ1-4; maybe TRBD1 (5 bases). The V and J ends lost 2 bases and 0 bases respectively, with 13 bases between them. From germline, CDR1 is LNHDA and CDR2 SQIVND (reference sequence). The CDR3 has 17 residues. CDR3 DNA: TGTGCCAGTAGTATACCTCGACAGAGTGCAACTAATGAAAAACTGTTTTTT. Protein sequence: CASSIPRQSATNEKLFF.

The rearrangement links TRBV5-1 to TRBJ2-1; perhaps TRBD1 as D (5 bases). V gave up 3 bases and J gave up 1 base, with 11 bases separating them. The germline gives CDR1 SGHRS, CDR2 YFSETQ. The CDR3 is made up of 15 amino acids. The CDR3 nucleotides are TGCGCCAGCAGCTCTGACAGTTATTCCTACAATGAGCAGTTCTTC. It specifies CASSSDSYSYNEQFF.

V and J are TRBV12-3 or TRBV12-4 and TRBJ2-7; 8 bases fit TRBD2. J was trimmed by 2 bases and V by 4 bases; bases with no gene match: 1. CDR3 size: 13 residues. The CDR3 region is CASSSGLAYEQYF. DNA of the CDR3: TGTGCCAGCAGTTCGGGACTAGCCTACGAGCAGTACTTC.

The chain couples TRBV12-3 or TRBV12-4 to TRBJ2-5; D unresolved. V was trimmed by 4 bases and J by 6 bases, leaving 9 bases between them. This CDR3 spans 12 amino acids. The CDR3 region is CASSYVGKTQYF. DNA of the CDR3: TGTGCCAGCAGTTATGTGGGCAAGACCCAGTACTTC.

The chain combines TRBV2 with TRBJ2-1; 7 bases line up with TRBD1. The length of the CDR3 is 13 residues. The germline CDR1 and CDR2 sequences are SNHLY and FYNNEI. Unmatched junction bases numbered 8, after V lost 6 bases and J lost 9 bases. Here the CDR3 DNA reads TGTGCCAGCAGCATGACAGGGTACGGTGAGCAGTTCTTC. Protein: CASSMTGYGEQFF.

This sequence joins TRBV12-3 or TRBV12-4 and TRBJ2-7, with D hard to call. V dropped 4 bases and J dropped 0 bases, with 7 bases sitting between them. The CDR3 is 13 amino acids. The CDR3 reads CASSYENSYEQYF. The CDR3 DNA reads TGTGCCAGCAGTTACGAGAACTCCTACGAGCAGTACTTC.

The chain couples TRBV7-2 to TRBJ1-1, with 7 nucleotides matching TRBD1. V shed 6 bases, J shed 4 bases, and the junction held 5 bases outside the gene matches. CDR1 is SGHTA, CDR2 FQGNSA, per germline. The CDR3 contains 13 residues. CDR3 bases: TGTGCCAGCAGACAAAACAGGGGCACTGAAGCTTTCTTT. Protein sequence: CASRQNRGTEAFF. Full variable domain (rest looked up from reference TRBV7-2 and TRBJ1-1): GAGVSQSPSNKVTEKGKDVELRCDPISGHTALYWYRQSLGQGLEFLIYFQGNSAPDKSGLPSDRFSAERTGGSVSTLTIQRTQQEDSAVYLCASRQNRGTEAFFGQGTRLTVV.

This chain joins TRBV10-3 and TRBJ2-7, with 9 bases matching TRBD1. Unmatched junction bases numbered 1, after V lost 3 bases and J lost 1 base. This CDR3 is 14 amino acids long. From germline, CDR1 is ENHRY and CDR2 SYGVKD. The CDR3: CAISDGTGSYEQYF. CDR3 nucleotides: TGTGCCATCAGTGATGGGACAGGGTCCTACGAGCAGTACTTC.

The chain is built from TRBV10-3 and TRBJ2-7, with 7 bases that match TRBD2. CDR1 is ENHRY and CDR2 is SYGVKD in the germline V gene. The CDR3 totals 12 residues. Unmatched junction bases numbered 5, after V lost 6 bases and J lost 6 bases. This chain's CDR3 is CAISREAPEQYF. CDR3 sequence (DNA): TGTGCCATCAGCCGGGAGGCCCCCGAGCAGTACTTC.

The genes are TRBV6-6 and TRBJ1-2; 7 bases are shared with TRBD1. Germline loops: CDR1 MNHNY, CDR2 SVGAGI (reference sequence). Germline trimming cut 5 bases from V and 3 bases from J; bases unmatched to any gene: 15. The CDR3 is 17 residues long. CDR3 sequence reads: CASSHIQGFGVDYGYTF. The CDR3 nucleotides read TGTGCCAGCAGTCATATACAGGGGTTCGGGGTGGACTATGGCTACACCTTC.

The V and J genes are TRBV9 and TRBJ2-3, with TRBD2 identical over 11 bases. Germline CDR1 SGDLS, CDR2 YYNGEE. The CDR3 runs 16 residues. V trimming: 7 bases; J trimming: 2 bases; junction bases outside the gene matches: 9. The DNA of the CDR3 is TGTGCCAGCGCAGTTGGGACTAGCGGCCCCACAGATACGCAGTATTTT. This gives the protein CASAVGTSGPTDTQYF.

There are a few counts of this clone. The CDR3 DNA reads TGTGCCAGCAGCTTAGGACTAGCGGGGGGCTACGAGCAGTACTTC. Translation: CASSLGLAGGYEQYF. This chain joins TRBV7-8 and TRBJ2-7; TRBD2 agrees at 13 bases. CDR3 length: 15 amino acids. The germline gives CDR1 SGHVS, CDR2 FQNEAQ. The ends lost 1 base at V and 3 bases at J; junction bases unmatched: 0.

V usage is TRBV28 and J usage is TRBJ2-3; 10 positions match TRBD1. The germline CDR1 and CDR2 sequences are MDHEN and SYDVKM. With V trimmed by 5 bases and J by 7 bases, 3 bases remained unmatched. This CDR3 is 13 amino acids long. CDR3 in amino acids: CASSLDRGHTQYF. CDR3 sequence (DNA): TGTGCCAGCAGTCTCGACAGGGGGCATACGCAGTATTTT.

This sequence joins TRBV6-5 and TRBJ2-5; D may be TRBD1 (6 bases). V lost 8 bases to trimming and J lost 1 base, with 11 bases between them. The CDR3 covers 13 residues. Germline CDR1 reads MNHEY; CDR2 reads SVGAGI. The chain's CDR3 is CASRPTGQETQYF. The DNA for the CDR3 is TGTGCCAGCCGCCCGACAGGCCAAGAGACCCAGTACTTC.

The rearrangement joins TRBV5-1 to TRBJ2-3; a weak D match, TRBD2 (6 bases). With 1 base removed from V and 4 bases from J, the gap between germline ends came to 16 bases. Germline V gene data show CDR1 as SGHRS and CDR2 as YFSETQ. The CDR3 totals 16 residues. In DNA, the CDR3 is TGCGCCAGCAGCTTGAAGCTGCGGGAAATATCAGATACGCAGTATTTT. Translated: CASSLKLREISDTQYF.

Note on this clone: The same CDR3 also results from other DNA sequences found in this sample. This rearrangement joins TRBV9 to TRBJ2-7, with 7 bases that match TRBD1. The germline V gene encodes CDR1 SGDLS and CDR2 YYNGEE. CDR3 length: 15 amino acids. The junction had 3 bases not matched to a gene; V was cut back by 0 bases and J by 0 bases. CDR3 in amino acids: CASSVVGDSSYEQYF. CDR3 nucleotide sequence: TGTGCCAGCAGCGTAGTGGGGGACAGCTCCTACGAGCAGTACTTC.